Following are 13 T cell receptor beta chains from one sample sequenced in a study of quantifying T cell responses using KT2 cells. For the study at large: Reverse transcription used primers in the TCR alpha and beta constant regions.

An oligo carrying a UMI was ligated to the cDNA 3' end. The first PCR ran roughly 4 cycles with an equimolar RC1.1 and RC1.2 beta primer mix. TCRdb redid the calling of the UMI-ligation and nested PCR reads with MiXCR, one entry per CDR3 protein. The table has approximately 41,000 distinct CDR3 sequences, approximately 15% seen once. Material for sequencing was PBMCs spiked with cells of the T cell clone KT2. The receptor source for this set is a human donor.

The chain carries TRBV19 and TRBJ1-5, with TRBD1 matching over 12 bases. Looked up from germline, CDR1 is LNHDA and CDR2 is SQIVND (reference sequence). The CDR3 runs to 15 residues. V trimming: 9 bases; J trimming: 5 bases; junction bases outside the gene matches: 8. CDR3 amino acids: CASHLGTGGYQPQHF. For the CDR3, the DNA is TGTGCCAGCCACCTCGGGACAGGGGGCTATCAGCCCCAGCATTTT.

Only a few counts were recorded for this clonotype. The V and J genes are TRBV20-1 and TRBJ1-2; weak D call: TRBD1 (6 bases). The ends were cut back, 5 bases at V and 8 bases at J, with 18 bases in the middle. Germline loops: CDR1 DFQATT, CDR2 SNEGSKA (reference sequence). The CDR3 loop spans 13 amino acids. CDR3 in amino acids: CSAPGQRMGGYTF. Written as DNA, the CDR3 is TGCAGTGCTCCGGGACAACGGATGGGGGGCTACACCTTC.

This chain connects TRBV30 to TRBJ2-2, with 7 positions matching TRBD1. Per germline, CDR1 GTSNPN and CDR2 SVGIG (reference sequence). This CDR3 has 14 residues. Losses at the gene ends were 3 bases for V and 5 bases for J; bases not matched to a gene: 6. The CDR3 DNA reads TGTGCCTGGAGAGGGGGCGGAGTGACCGGGGAGCTGTTTTTT. Translating it yields CAWRGGGVTGELFF.

The rearrangement uses TRBV15 and TRBJ2-1; 10 nucleotides agree with TRBD2. After removal of 3 bases from V and 0 bases from J, the junction contained 8 bases not matched to a gene. The CDR3 covers 18 residues. Germline values: CDR1 LNHNV, CDR2 YYDKDF (reference sequence). Written as DNA, the CDR3 is TGTGCCACCAGCAGGGTTCGACTAGCGGGTAGCTCCTACAATGAGCAGTTCTTC. This sequence encodes CATSRVRLAGSSYNEQFF.

V usage is TRBV5-5 and J usage is TRBJ2-7; perhaps TRBD1 as D (5 bases). The V and J ends lost 0 bases and 3 bases respectively, with 13 bases between them. There are 15 residues in the CDR3. Germline loops: CDR1 SGHKS, CDR2 YYEKEE (reference sequence). DNA for the CDR3: TGTGCCAGCAGCTTGGATAGGCAGGGTGTCTACGAGCAGTACTTC. This sequence encodes CASSLDRQGVYEQYF.

A note on this clonotype: Likely a read error: the CDR3 ends without its conserved phenylalanine or tryptophan. The CDR3 here is CASSLEVTSWGLESTEQFL. As DNA, the CDR3 is TGCGCCAGCAGCTTGGAGGTGACTAGTTGGGGCCTCGAGTCTACTGAGCAGTTCCTC. The chain is built from TRBV5-1 and TRBJ2-1; weak D call: TRBD2 (6 bases). Looked up from germline, CDR1 is SGHRS and CDR2 is YFSETQ. Trimming stripped 0 bases from V and 9 bases from J, with 28 bases between. The CDR3 contains 19 residues.

In its sample, this clonotype was seen many times. This rearrangement joins TRBV9 to TRBJ2-1, with 10 bases aligning to TRBD2. V gave up 3 bases and J gave up 10 bases; unmatched junction bases: 16. Germline assignment: CDR1 SGDLS and CDR2 YYNGEE. This CDR3 is built from 17 residues. DNA for the CDR3: TGTGCCAGCAGCGAGCCCCTTACTAGCGGGGAAGTCCAGGAGCAGTTCTTC. Its protein product is CASSEPLTSGEVQEQFF.

This clonotype was seen ten or more times. This chain uses TRBV29-1 with TRBJ2-6; D unclear. The CDR3 runs to 13 residues. In germline, CDR1 is SQVTM, CDR2 ANQGSEA. V shed 7 bases and J shed 4 bases, with 11 bases lying between them. The CDR3: CSGRVSGANVLTF. CDR3 nucleotides: TGCAGCGGAAGGGTTTCCGGGGCCAACGTCCTGACTTTC.

This clonotype has more than one count but fewer than ten. The chain has TRBV5-1 and TRBJ2-5; the D gene could be TRBD1 or TRBD2 (5 bases each). Germline V lookup: CDR1 SGHRS, CDR2 YFSETQ. V was clipped by 0 bases and J by 3 bases, with 15 bases between them. This CDR3 is built from 16 residues. The CDR3 here is CASSLVSGTAKETQYF. As DNA, the CDR3 is TGCGCCAGCAGCTTGGTCTCCGGGACGGCAAAAGAGACCCAGTACTTC. Complete variable domain (other parts from reference TRBV5-1 and TRBJ2-5): KAGVTQTPRYLIKTRGQQVTLSCSPISGHRSVSWYQQTPGQGLQFLFEYFSETQRNKGNFPGRFSGRQFSNSRSEMNVSTLELGDSALYLCASSLVSGTAKETQYFGPGTRLLVL.

The chain employs TRBV11-2 and TRBJ2-1; the D is unclear. Between the trimmed V and J ends, which lost 0 bases and 4 bases, there was a span of 7 bases. Looked up from germline, CDR1 is SGHAT and CDR2 is FQNNGV. This CDR3 contains 14 residues. The CDR3 coding sequence is TGTGCCAGCAGCTTAGAAGACACATACAATGAGCAGTTCTTC. It translates to CASSLEDTYNEQFF.

The rearrangement uses TRBV20-1 and TRBJ2-5, with 13 bases identical to TRBD2. The germline V gene has CDR1 DFQATT and CDR2 SNEGSKA (reference sequence). V shed 6 bases, J shed 7 bases, and the junction held 5 bases outside the gene matches. This CDR3 contains 13 residues. Here the CDR3 DNA reads TGCAGTGCACGGACTAGCGGGAGTTCGACCCAGTACTTC. This codes for CSARTSGSSTQYF.

This clonotype was picked up a small number of times. The chain uses TRBV12-3 or TRBV12-4 and TRBJ1-6; D is ambiguous. Trimming pared 6 bases from V and 10 bases from J, leaving 16 bases between. The CDR3 is 14 amino acids. The CDR3 is CASSRGLEASPLHF. Written as DNA, the CDR3 is TGTGCCAGCAGCCGCGGACTGGAAGCCTCACCCCTCCACTTT.

This clonotype turned up a few times. V gene TRBV18 combines with J gene TRBJ1-1; the match to TRBD1 covers 8 bases. This CDR3 is built from 15 residues. Unmatched junction bases numbered 4, after V lost 2 bases and J lost 2 bases. Germline-derived CDR1 and CDR2 are KGHSH and LQKENI. CDR3 loop: CASSPRTGGNTEAFF. CDR3 nucleotides: TGTGCCAGCTCACCAAGAACAGGGGGTAACACTGAAGCTTTCTTT.